The 27 T cell receptor beta chains below were found in one sample sequenced in a study of blood T cells in healthy people across ages. Primers used in a second PCR of about 6 to 11 cycles were a sample-barcoded 5' primer and a J-beta primer mix. A single record per CDR3 protein comes from TCRdb applying MiXCR to the 5' RACE reads. The sample holds approximately 290,000 distinct CDR3 sequences, about 25% seen once. Material for sequencing was blood. The receptors shown here come from a woman between 70 and 85 years old in good health.

CDR3 in DNA: TGTGCCACCAGCAGAAAAGCGGGAGGGGGCTATGAGCAGTTCTTC. Its protein product is CATSRKAGGGYEQFF. The V gene is TRBV15, the J gene TRBJ2-1; 10 positions match TRBD2. V was pared by 2 bases and J by 8 bases, with 6 bases of the junction left unmatched. The CDR3 length is 15 residues. Germline V gives CDR1 LNHNV, CDR2 YYDKDF (reference sequence).

The V call is TRBV27, the J call TRBJ2-7; D perhaps matches TRBD2 (6 bases). The better agreement between TRBJ2-1 and the DNA end casts doubt on the J call. The CDR3 has 12 amino acids. CDR1 and CDR2 (germline): MNHEY, SMNVEV (reference sequence). The CDR3 protein is CASRRLGNEQFF. DNA of the CDR3: TGTGCCAGCAGACGACTAGGTAATGAGCAGTTCTTC.

This clonotype was observed many times. The chain is built from TRBV7-3 and TRBJ2-3; D call uncertain. The length of the CDR3 is 13 residues. The germline V and J ends were trimmed by 0 bases and 4 bases, with 5 bases remaining between them. Germline V gives CDR1 SGHTA, CDR2 FQGTGA. CDR3 protein: CASSLTLADTQYF. Written as DNA, the CDR3 is TGTGCCAGCAGCTTAACCTTAGCAGATACGCAGTATTTT.

The chain joins TRBV29-1 to TRBJ1-1, with D unclear. CDR3 length equals 13 residues. Trimming took off 3 bases at V and 4 bases at J, with 12 bases between the two ends. Germline CDR1 reads SQVTM; CDR2 reads ANQGSEA. The CDR3 spells CSVDEGSATEAFF. The CDR3 nucleotides read TGCAGCGTTGATGAGGGTTCTGCCACTGAAGCTTTCTTT.

This clonotype was picked up a small number of times. The chain is built from TRBV27 and TRBJ1-2; D is possibly TRBD1 (5 bases). V was shortened by 6 bases and J by 6 bases, with 17 bases between the two germline ends. The CDR3 runs 14 residues. CDR1 MNHEY and CDR2 SMNVEV come from the germline V gene (reference sequence). CDR3 coding DNA: TGTGCCAGCAGAAAATATCAGGGAGGGGATGGCTACACCTTC. Translated: CASRKYQGGDGYTF.

The CDR3 DNA is TGTGCCAGCAGCTTAGCGCGGCAGGCGGGGGAAAAACTGTTTTTT. Encoded protein: CASSLARQAGEKLFF. The genes are TRBV7-9 and TRBJ1-4; D not resolved. Germline V CDR1 and CDR2: SEHNR, FQNEAQ (reference sequence). Trimming left V 0 bases short and J 8 bases short, with 13 bases between. The CDR3 loop spans 15 amino acids.

J is TRBJ1-3 and V is TRBV10-3; D unresolved. The CDR3 sequence is 14 residues long. V lost 7 bases and J 0 bases, leaving 10 bases between the germline ends. Germline V CDR1 and CDR2: ENHRY, SYGVKD. The CDR3 DNA reads TGTGCCATCAAGAGGGATGGCTCTGGAAACACCATATATTTT. This sequence encodes CAIKRDGSGNTIYF.

This clonotype was seen a handful of times. The chain is built from TRBV4-1 and TRBJ2-5; the match to TRBD2 covers 11 bases. The CDR3 contains 16 residues. CDR1 MGHRA and CDR2 YSYEKL come from the germline V gene. V was pared by 4 bases and J by 0 bases, with 4 bases of the junction left unmatched. In DNA, the CDR3 is TGCGCCAGCAGCCTGCGACTAGCGGGGAACCAAGAGACCCAGTACTTC. Protein: CASSLRLAGNQETQYF.

This clonotype was seen a handful of times. The genes are TRBV7-2 and TRBJ1-4; D is unclear. Trimming stripped 1 base from V and 4 bases from J, with 7 bases between. This CDR3 contains 14 residues. Germline lookup yields CDR1 SGHTA and CDR2 FQGNSA. The CDR3 DNA reads TGTGCCAGCAGCTTAGGGGGTAGTAATGAAAAACTGTTTTTT. It encodes CASSLGGSNEKLFF.

The CDR3 DNA reads as TGCAGTGCTAGGACTAGCGGGAGACCCACAGATACGCAGTATTTT. It translates to CSARTSGRPTDTQYF. The chain recombines TRBV20-1 with TRBJ2-3, with 12 bases fitting TRBD2. CDR3 size: 15 residues. The J segment lost 2 bases and the V segment lost 3 bases, leaving 3 bases of the junction unmatched. In germline, CDR1 is DFQATT, CDR2 SNEGSKA (reference sequence).

This clonotype was counted at least ten times. V and J are TRBV5-1 and TRBJ2-5; D not resolved. CDR3 size: 13 residues. V dropped 0 bases and J dropped 3 bases, with 6 bases sitting between them. The germline V gene has CDR1 SGHRS and CDR2 YFSETQ. CDR3 loop: CASSLAPEETQYF. CDR3 coding DNA: TGCGCCAGCAGCTTGGCTCCCGAAGAGACCCAGTACTTC. Full variable domain (remainder filled in from reference TRBV5-1 and TRBJ2-5): KAGVTQTPRYLIKTRGQQVTLSCSPISGHRSVSWYQQTPGQGLQFLFEYFSETQRNKGNFPGRFSGRQFSNSRSEMNVSTLELGDSALYLCASSLAPEETQYFGPGTRLLVL.

The V gene is TRBV28, the J gene TRBJ1-5; 7 nucleotides align to TRBD1. Germline trimming cut 2 bases from V and 4 bases from J; bases unmatched to any gene: 5. CDR1 and CDR2 (germline): MDHEN, SYDVKM. The CDR3 has 15 amino acids. The CDR3 DNA reads as TGTGCCAGCAGTTTAAGGGGGCGAGGGAATCAGCCCCAGCATTTT. This translates into CASSLRGRGNQPQHF.

V is TRBV20-1 and J is TRBJ1-2; 10 positions match TRBD1. The length of the CDR3 is 15 residues. From germline, CDR1 is DFQATT and CDR2 SNEGSKA (reference sequence). V lost 5 bases and J lost 2; bases outside the gene matches: 8. CDR3 coding DNA: TGCAGTGCTCGTTCCCGGGGACAGGGGAACTATGGCTACACCTTC. Residues: CSARSRGQGNYGYTF.

V is TRBV5-5 and J is TRBJ2-3; D is possibly TRBD1 or TRBD2 (5 bases each). Trimming cost V 1 base and J 2 bases, with 14 bases left between them. The CDR3 extends over 16 amino acids. Germline V gene lookup returns CDR1 SGHKS and CDR2 YYEKEE (reference sequence). The CDR3 loop is CASSLHGKGITDTQYF. As DNA, the CDR3 is TGTGCCAGCAGCTTGCACGGGAAGGGGATCACAGATACGCAGTATTTT.

V and J are TRBV20-1 and TRBJ2-5; no definite D call. The DNA end is more similar to TRBJ2-1, so the J call may be wrong. The CDR3 runs 14 residues. Germline CDR1 and CDR2: DFQATT and SNEGSKA (reference sequence). The CDR3 protein is CSASVPNQANEQFF. The CDR3, as DNA: TGCAGTGCCAGCGTGCCTAACCAGGCCAATGAGCAGTTCTTC.

V usage is TRBV20-1 and J usage is TRBJ2-3, with a weak D call TRBD2 (6 bases). Between the trimmed V and J ends, which lost 5 bases and 4 bases, there was a span of 10 bases. Germline loops: CDR1 DFQATT, CDR2 SNEGSKA (reference sequence). CDR3 length: 12 amino acids. CDR3 amino acids: CSAVGGADTQYF. DNA for the CDR3: TGCAGTGCTGTCGGAGGGGCAGATACGCAGTATTTT.

V usage is TRBV28 and J usage is TRBJ2-7; TRBD1 matches at 7 bases. CDR1 is MDHEN and CDR2 is SYDVKM in the germline V gene. V lost 5 bases to trimming and J lost 3 bases; unmatched junction nucleotides: 7. The length of the CDR3 is 14 residues. The CDR3 here is CASSTTTGNYEQYF. CDR3 sequence (DNA): TGTGCCAGCAGTACCACGACAGGGAACTACGAGCAGTACTTC.

This clonotype occurred a few times. The chain combines TRBV28 with TRBJ2-7; TRBD2 matches 8 bases. J lost 6 bases, V lost 3 bases, and 7 bases had no gene match. Germline V gives CDR1 MDHEN, CDR2 SYDVKM. The CDR3 is 14 residues long. The CDR3 region has the DNA TGTGCCAGCAGTTTTCTTGCGGGAGGAGTCGAGCAGTACTTC. Encoded protein: CASSFLAGGVEQYF.

The chain combines TRBV29-1 with TRBJ1-2, with TRBD1 matching over 8 bases. The CDR3 spans 12 residues. The J segment lost 8 bases and the V segment lost 0 bases, leaving 2 bases of the junction unmatched. Germline assignment: CDR1 SQVTM and CDR2 ANQGSEA. In DNA, the CDR3 is TGCAGCGTTGAAGAGGCAGGGGGCGGCTACACCTTC. It codes for CSVEEAGGGYTF. The full variable domain, its missing parts supplied by reference TRBV29-1 and TRBJ1-2, is SAVISQKPSRDICQRGTSLTIQCQVDSQVTMMFWYRQQPGQSLTLIATANQGSEATYESGFVIDKFPISRPNLTFSTLTVSNMSPEDSSIYLCSVEEAGGGYTFGSGTRLTVV.

V and J are TRBV28 and TRBJ1-4, with D unresolved. Germline CDR1 and CDR2: MDHEN and SYDVKM. V lost 6 bases, J lost 6 bases, and 8 bases lay in between. The CDR3 has 12 amino acids. CDR3 protein: CASSPGYEKLFF. The CDR3 coding sequence is TGTGCCAGCAGCCCCGGCTATGAAAAACTGTTTTTT. The whole variable domain, filled in from reference TRBV28 and TRBJ1-4, reads DVKVTQSSRYLVKRTGEKVFLECVQDMDHENMFWYRQDPGLGLRLIYFSYDVKMKEKGDIPEGYSVSREKKERFSLILESASTNQTSMYLCASSPGYEKLFFGSGTQLSVL.

This clonotype was seen at least ten times. V is TRBV3-1 and J is TRBJ1-4, with 11 bases matching TRBD1. CDR1 is LGHDT, CDR2 YNNKEL, per germline (reference sequence). The junction had 1 base not matched to a gene; V was cut back by 4 bases and J by 0 bases. This CDR3 is 16 amino acids long. The CDR3 region is CASSRGQGATNEKLFF. For the CDR3, the DNA is TGTGCCAGCAGCCGGGGACAGGGGGCAACTAATGAAAAACTGTTTTTT.

The V call is TRBV2, the J call TRBJ2-5; D remains unclear. Germline CDR1 reads SNHLY; CDR2 reads FYNNEI. The V end was cut by 4 bases, the J end by 2 bases, with 8 bases between. CDR3 size: 13 residues. This chain's CDR3 is CASSGTLQETQYF. The CDR3 DNA is TGTGCCAGCAGTGGTACGTTACAAGAGACCCAGTACTTC.

V is TRBV11-2 and J is TRBJ2-1; 8 bases map to TRBD1. The end of the DNA is better explained by TRBJ2-7, so the J call may be wrong. CDR1 SGHAT and CDR2 FQNNGV come from the germline V gene. The CDR3 consists of 14 residues. CDR3 residues: CASSPRTGLAEQYF. The CDR3 region has the DNA TGTGCCAGCAGCCCCCGGACAGGGCTGGCCGAGCAGTACTTC.

This clonotype was found a few times. A junction boundary mismatches the germline segment, possibly from a read error. The V and J genes are TRBV14 and TRBJ2-4, with D perhaps assigned TRBD1 or TRBD2 (5 bases each). In germline, CDR1 is SGHDN, CDR2 FVKESK. This CDR3 contains 14 residues. The CDR3 sequence is CASSYRDVRNIQYF. The CDR3 bases are TGCGCCAGCAGCTACCGGGACGTGAGAAACATTCAGTACTTC.

The J gene is TRBJ1-2, the V gene TRBV9; possibly TRBD1 for D (5 bases). With 0 bases removed from V and 8 bases from J, the gap between germline ends came to 14 bases. This CDR3 contains 14 residues. Per the germline V gene, CDR1 is SGDLS and CDR2 is YYNGEE. The CDR3 loop reads CASSVARQGGGYTF. CDR3 nucleotides: TGTGCCAGCAGCGTAGCTCGGCAGGGAGGCGGCTACACCTTC.

This clonotype was detected only a few times. This chain uses TRBV11-2 with TRBJ2-5; 9 bases fit TRBD2. The J call is uncertain, as TRBJ2-7 better fits the DNA end. Germline CDR1 is SGHAT and CDR2 is FQNNGV. CDR3 length: 16 residues. The CDR3 loop is CASSPKGSGRSYEQYF. The DNA of the CDR3 is TGTGCCAGCAGCCCTAAGGGGAGCGGGAGGTCTTACGAGCAGTACTTC.

The rearrangement links TRBV6-5 to TRBJ1-1; D is possibly TRBD1 (5 bases). Trimming left V 2 bases short and J 5 bases short, with 15 bases between. The CDR3 has 15 amino acids. The germline V gene has CDR1 MNHEY and CDR2 SVGAGI. CDR3 loop: CASSYQGALRTEAFF. DNA of the CDR3: TGTGCCAGCAGTTACCAAGGGGCTCTAAGGACTGAAGCTTTCTTT.